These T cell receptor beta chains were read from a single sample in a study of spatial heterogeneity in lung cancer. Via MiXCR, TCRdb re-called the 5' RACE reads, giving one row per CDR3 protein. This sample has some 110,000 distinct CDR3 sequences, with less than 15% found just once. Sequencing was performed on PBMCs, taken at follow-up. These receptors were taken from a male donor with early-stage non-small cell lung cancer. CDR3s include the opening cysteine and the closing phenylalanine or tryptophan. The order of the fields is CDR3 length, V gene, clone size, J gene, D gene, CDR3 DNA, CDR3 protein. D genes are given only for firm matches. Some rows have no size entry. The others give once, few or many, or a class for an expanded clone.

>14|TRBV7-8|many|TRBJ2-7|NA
TGTGCCAGCAGCCCCGGGAGCCTCACCTACGAGCAGTACTTC
CASSPGSLTYEQYF
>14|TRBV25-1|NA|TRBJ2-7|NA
TGTGCCAGCAGTGGGGCTTCCATACACCACGAGCAGTACTTC
CASSGASIHHEQYF
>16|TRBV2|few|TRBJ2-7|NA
TGTGCCAGCAGCGGTGGATACCGGGACCCTACCTACGAGCAGTACTTC
CASSGGYRDPTYEQYF
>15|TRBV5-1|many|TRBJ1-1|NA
TGCGCCAGCAGCTTGGATGGGCCCCCGGACACTGAAGCTTTCTTT
CASSLDGPPDTEAFF
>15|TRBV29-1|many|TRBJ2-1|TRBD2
TGCAGCGCTGGGACTAGCGGGGGGGTTTACAATGAGCAGTTCTTC
CSAGTSGGVYNEQFF
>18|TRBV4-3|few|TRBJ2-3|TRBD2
TGCGCCAGCAGCCACGGGACTAGCGGGGGCCCTAGCACAGATACGCAGTATTTT
CASSHGTSGGPSTDTQYF
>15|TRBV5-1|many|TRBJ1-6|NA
TGCGCCAGCAGCTTGAATCAGGGGCTGGCTTCACCCCTCCACTTT
CASSLNQGLASPLHF
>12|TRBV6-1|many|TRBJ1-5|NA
TGTGCCAGCGGGGTTAGCAATCAGCCCCAGCATTTT
CASGVSNQPQHF
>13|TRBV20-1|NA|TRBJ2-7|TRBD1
TGCAGTGCTCCGGACAGGCGCTCCTACGAGCAGTACTTC
CSAPDRRSYEQYF
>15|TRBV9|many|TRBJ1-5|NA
TGTGCCAGCAGCGTAGACAGCGGAGGGGGTCAGCCCCAGCATTTT
CASSVDSGGGQPQHF
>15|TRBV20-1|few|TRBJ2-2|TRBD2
TGCAGTGCTAGGCGCGGGGGGGCCTCACCCGGGGAGCTGTTTTTT
CSARRGGASPGELFF
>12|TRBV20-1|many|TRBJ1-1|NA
TGCAGTGCTAAATACGGGAACACTGAAGCTTTCTTT
CSAKYGNTEAFF
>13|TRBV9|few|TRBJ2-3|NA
TGTGCCAGCAGCGTAACCAGCGGGGATACGCAGTATTTT
CASSVTSGDTQYF
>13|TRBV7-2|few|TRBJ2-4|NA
TGTGCCAGCAGCTTACCCCCACATCACATTCAGTACTTC
CASSLPPHHIQYF
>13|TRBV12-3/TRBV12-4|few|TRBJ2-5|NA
TGTGCCAGCAGCCAAGGGGGAAGTGTGACCCAGTACTTC
CASSQGGSVTQYF
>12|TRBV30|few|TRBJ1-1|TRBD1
TGTGCCTGGGACAGGGCTTACACTGAAGCTTTCTTT
CAWDRAYTEAFF
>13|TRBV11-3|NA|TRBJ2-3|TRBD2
TGTGCCAGCAGCTTAGAAGGCGGGGGGACGCAGTATTTT
CASSLEGGGTQYF
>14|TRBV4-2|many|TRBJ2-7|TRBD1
TGTGCCAGCAGCCAAGGAAGACAGGGCCATAGGCAGTACTTC
CASSQGRQGHRQYF
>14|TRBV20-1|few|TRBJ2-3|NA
TGCAGTGCTAGGGACGGGGGGCTGACAGATACGCAGTATTTT
CSARDGGLTDTQYF
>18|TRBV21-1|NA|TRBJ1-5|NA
TGTGCCAGCAGGAATCAGTCGGCGGGTGTTGGTTTCAATCAGCCCCAGCATTTT
CASRNQSAGVGFNQPQHF
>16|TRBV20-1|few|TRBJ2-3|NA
TGCAGTGCTAGTGTCCAGGGGCGGCGGGGGCCAGATACGCAGTATTTT
CSASVQGRRGPDTQYF
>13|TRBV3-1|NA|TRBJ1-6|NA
TGTGCCAGCAGCCAGGGGATCGGGTCACCCCTCCACTTT
CASSQGIGSPLHF
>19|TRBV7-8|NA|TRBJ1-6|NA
TGTGCCAGCAGCTTAGAAGGGCAGGCCATTAGCTCCTATAATTCACCCCTCCACTTT
CASSLEGQAISSYNSPLHF
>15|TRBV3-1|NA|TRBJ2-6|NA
TGTGCCAGCAGCCAAGATGGAGCTGGGGCCAACGTCCTGACTTTC
CASSQDGAGANVLTF